A selection of T cell receptor beta chains follows, all from one sample in a study of T cell responses to AZD1222 COVID-19 vaccine. Sequencing used immunoSEQ multiplex PCR; TCRdb keeps in-frame clones, though not all of them. The table shows tens of thousands of clones, with about 80% occurring only once. Sequences were derived from peripheral blood, sampled 28 days after the second AZD1222 dose. These receptors were obtained from an adult who received the AZD1222 COVID-19 vaccine. Each CDR3 is given with its conserved first and last residue. A D gene is named only where the DNA matches it firmly. Clone sizes are given selectively: once, few, many, or a class where the clone is expanded.

TRBV5-1	TRBJ2-5	-	few	TGCGCCAGCAGCTCTCACCGGGGCAGCCACCAAGAGACCCAGTACTTC	CASSSHRGSHQETQYF
TRBV5-4	TRBJ2-7	TRBD1	few	TGTGCCAGCAGCGCGGGGACAGGGACCTACGAGCAGTACTTC	CASSAGTGTYEQYF
TRBV6-5	TRBJ1-5	TRBD1	-	TGTGCCAGCAGTAACTCAGGGGGCCCGAATCAGCCCCAGCATTTT	CASSNSGGPNQPQHF
TRBV28	TRBJ2-5	-	-	TGTGCCAGCCGCTCGGTACGGGGGGCAGGGGAGACCCAGTACTTC	CASRSVRGAGETQYF
TRBV5-1	TRBJ2-7	TRBD2	-	TGCGCCAGCAGGGGGCCGGGACTAGAAACCTACGAGCAGTACTTC	CASRGPGLETYEQYF
TRBV27	TRBJ2-5	-	few	TGTGCCAGCAGTCCAGGACTCCGCCGGGAGACCCAGTACTTC	CASSPGLRRETQYF
TRBV2	TRBJ1-6	-	once	TGTGCCAGCATCTGGTCCAGCTCCTATAATTCACCCCTCCACTTT	CASIWSSSYNSPLHF
TRBV6-5	TRBJ2-1	-	-	TGTGCCAGCGGTCGGGACCAAGACAATGAGCAGTTCTTC	CASGRDQDNEQFF
TRBV10-3	TRBJ1-2	-	-	TGTGCCATCAGTGAGTCGGAGTACCGGAACTATGGCTACACCTTC	CAISESEYRNYGYTF
TRBV2	TRBJ1-6	TRBD1	-	TGTGCCAGCAGTGGAGCAGGGGGGATAAATTCACCCCTCCACTTT	CASSGAGGINSPLHF
TRBV7-8	TRBJ1-5	-	-	TGTGCCAGCAGCTCCCGGGCAGCAGGAGGTCAGCCCCAGCATTTT	CASSSRAAGGQPQHF
TRBV6-5	TRBJ1-1	-	-	TGTGCCAGCGGGCCCCGGTGGAACACTGAAGCTTTCTTT	CASGPRWNTEAFF
TRBV7-9	TRBJ1-1	-	-	TGTGCCAGCAGCCCGATCTCGACAACGAACACTGAAGCTTTCTTT	CASSPISTTNTEAFF
TRBV14	TRBJ2-1	-	-	TGTGCCAGCAGCCAAAGAATCTTGGGTGAGCAGTTCTTC	CASSQRILGEQFF
TRBV5-4	TRBJ1-1	-	-	TGTGCCAGCAGCTTGAGGGGGGGTTACACTGAAGCTTTCTTT	CASSLRGGYTEAFF
TRBV12-3/TRBV12-4	TRBJ2-7	-	-	TGTGCCAGCACCCAGGACAGACCCGAGCAGTACTTC	CASTQDRPEQYF
TRBV7-2	TRBJ2-7	-	-	TGTGCCAGCAGCTTAGTTGCCAGGACCCACGAGCAGTACTTC	CASSLVARTHEQYF
TRBV7-7	TRBJ2-5	TRBD2	-	TGTGCCAGCAGCCCAGGACTAGCGGGGGTTCAAGAGACCCAGTACTTC	CASSPGLAGVQETQYF
TRBV20-1	TRBJ2-1	-	-	TGCAGTGCTTCGGCGGCTTCTGAGCAGTTCTTC	CSASAASEQFF
TRBV27	TRBJ1-3	-	-	TGTGCCAGCAGTGCCACACTCTCTGGAAACACCATATATTTT	CASSATLSGNTIYF
TRBV13	TRBJ1-1	-	-	TGTGCCAGCAGCTTAGTTCAGGGTAACACTGAAGCTTTCTTT	CASSLVQGNTEAFF
TRBV5-4	TRBJ2-5	TRBD1	-	TGTGCCAGCAGCTCGGGACAGGGCCCCTCTGGAGAGACCCAGTACTTC	CASSSGQGPSGETQYF
TRBV6-6	TRBJ1-1	-	-	TGTGCCAGCAGCCCACCCAGTCGGAACACTGAAGCTTTCTTT	CASSPPSRNTEAFF